This entry lists 29 T cell receptor beta chains sequenced from one sample in a study of vaccination and CD4 T cells after COVID-19. For these TCRs, the target antigens are not known. Cultured CD4+ T cells had their DNA profiled by the Oncomine TCR Beta short-read assay. Each CDR3 protein is one row after TCRdb ran MiXCR on the PCR reads. The table shows around 8,300 distinct CDR3 sequences, with over 50% occurring only once. As for treatment: approximately nine-day PBMC culture with coronavirus spike peptide pools or control peptides (ViraFEST assay). This specimen consisted of cultured CD4+ T cells from blood, obtained after SARS-CoV-2 vaccination. The receptors come from a human donor with COVID-19.

This clonotype was counted between two and nine times. The chain recombines TRBV6-1 with TRBJ2-5; 10 nucleotides match TRBD1. Trimming cost V 6 bases and J 2 bases; bases outside gene matches: 3. Germline V CDR1 and CDR2: MNHNS, SASEGT. The CDR3 has 14 residues. The CDR3 nucleotides are TGTGCCAGCAGGGGACAGGGGAAACAAGAGACCCAGTACTTC. This gives the protein CASRGQGKQETQYF.

V is TRBV21-1 and J is TRBJ2-7. TRBV21-1 is tagged as a pseudogene. The CDR3 has 14 residues. CDR3 DNA: TGTGCCAGCAGCAAAGGTGGATCGGCCTACGAGCAGTACTTC. Translated, it gives CASSKGGSAYEQYF.

The gene calls are TRBV7-9 and TRBJ2-1; weak D call: TRBD1 (5 bases). V lost 1 base to trimming and J lost 4 bases, with 5 bases between them. The CDR3 consists of 13 residues. Germline CDR1 and CDR2: SEHNR and FQNEAQ (reference sequence). CDR3 DNA: TGTGCCAGCAGCTTAGGACAGTACAATGAGCAGTTCTTC. Protein: CASSLGQYNEQFF.

This clonotype turned up a few times. This chain uses TRBV15 with TRBJ2-2; D is unclear. CDR1 is LNHNV, CDR2 YYDKDF, per germline (reference sequence). Trimming shortened V by 1 base and J by 4 bases, and 10 bases separated the two germline ends. This CDR3 spans 15 amino acids. CDR3 nucleotides: TGTGCCACCAGCAGAGGAAGGTTTGCCACCGGGGAGCTGTTTTTT. Encoded protein: CATSRGRFATGELFF.

The chain links TRBV20-1 to TRBJ2-3; a possible D gene is TRBD2 (6 bases). V was trimmed by 5 bases and J by 1 base, leaving 10 bases between them. Germline CDR1 is DFQATT and CDR2 is SNEGSKA (reference sequence). This CDR3 is 13 amino acids long. The CDR3 here is CSAPERGTDTQYF. The CDR3 coding sequence is TGCAGTGCTCCGGAGCGGGGCACAGATACGCAGTATTTT.

This clonotype has just one count. The chain employs TRBV2 and TRBJ1-1; 7 nucleotides agree with TRBD1. This CDR3 spans 14 amino acids. CDR1 is SNHLY and CDR2 is FYNNEI in the germline V gene. Unmatched junction bases numbered 8, after V lost 6 bases and J lost 4 bases. CDR3 in DNA: TGTGCCAGCAGAGGGGGCAGTCGGGGCACTGAAGCTTTCTTT. Amino acid sequence: CASRGGSRGTEAFF.

This clonotype occurred a few times. V and J are TRBV30 and TRBJ1-2; TRBD1 matches at 7 bases. Trimming removed 5 bases from V and 5 bases from J; junction bases left unmatched: 11. Looked up from germline, CDR1 is GTSNPN and CDR2 is SVGIG (reference sequence). The length of the CDR3 is 14 residues. Written as DNA, the CDR3 is TGTGCCTGGGCTGGACAGGCTGTAGGGTATGGCTACACCTTC. Translated, it gives CAWAGQAVGYGYTF.

The chain recombines TRBV12-3 or TRBV12-4 with TRBJ1-2; TRBD1 agrees at 7 bases. V was pared by 6 bases and J by 7 bases, with 8 bases of the junction left unmatched. The CDR3 consists of 13 residues. The CDR3 DNA follows: TGTGCCAGCAGGGGGGAGGGGGCGTTTGGCTACACCTTC. This codes for CASRGEGAFGYTF.

The genes are TRBV7-6 and TRBJ1-3; a weak D match, TRBD1 (6 bases). V was pared by 5 bases and J by 4 bases, with 12 bases between. The CDR3 covers 14 residues. Germline CDR1 is SGHVS and CDR2 is FNYEAQ. The CDR3 here is CASSPRGGGNTIYF. The CDR3 DNA reads TGTGCCAGCAGCCCTCGGGGGGGCGGAAACACCATATATTTT.

V gene TRBV6-1 combines with J gene TRBJ1-5; TRBD1 aligns across 10 bases. Germline trimming cut 6 bases from V and 0 bases from J; bases unmatched to any gene: 5. Germline assignment: CDR1 MNHNS and CDR2 SASEGT. The CDR3 length is 16 residues. CDR3 bases: TGTGCCAGCAGCCCACGGACAGGGGGTAGCAATCAGCCCCAGCATTTT. It translates to CASSPRTGGSNQPQHF.

This chain connects TRBV12-3 or TRBV12-4 to TRBJ1-1; D is undetermined. The CDR3 has 14 residues. V was clipped by 7 bases and J by 1 base, with 13 bases between them. The CDR3 reads CASMVGHTNTEAFF. CDR3 DNA sequence: TGTGCCAGCATGGTCGGGCACACGAACACTGAAGCTTTCTTT.

This clonotype was seen just once. The chain combines TRBV25-1 with TRBJ2-3; the D is unclear. The germline V and J ends were trimmed by 4 bases and 3 bases, with 5 bases remaining between them. CDR1 and CDR2 from the germline V gene are MGHDK and SYGVNS. This CDR3 contains 12 residues. CDR3 sequence reads: CASSAGTDTQYF. The CDR3, as DNA: TGTGCCAGCAGTGCTGGAACAGATACGCAGTATTTT.

This rearrangement joins TRBV12-3 or TRBV12-4 to TRBJ2-7; a possible D gene is TRBD2 (5 bases). This CDR3 has 12 amino acids. V was clipped by 7 bases and J by 2 bases, with 9 bases between them. The CDR3 DNA reads as TGTGCCAGCACCCGAGGGACCTACGAGCAGTACTTC. Residues: CASTRGTYEQYF.

This rearrangement joins TRBV6-5 to TRBJ2-3; D is possibly TRBD2 (5 bases). This CDR3 is 14 amino acids long. The V end lost 0 bases, the J end lost 4 bases, and 8 bases lay between the germline ends. Germline values: CDR1 MNHEY, CDR2 SVGAGI. The CDR3 spells CASSYSKEADTQYF. DNA for the CDR3: TGTGCCAGCAGTTACTCAAAGGAGGCAGATACGCAGTATTTT.

This clonotype was recorded once. CDR3 protein: CASSFTTQRGGPTEAFF. In DNA, the CDR3 is TGTGCCAGCAGCTTCACAACTCAACGGGGGGGTCCTACTGAAGCTTTCTTT. The rearrangement links TRBV7-8 to TRBJ1-1, with D tentatively TRBD1 (5 bases). This CDR3 has 17 amino acids. The V and J ends lost 3 bases and 5 bases respectively, with 22 bases between them. CDR1 and CDR2 (germline): SGHVS, FQNEAQ.

This rearrangement joins TRBV20-1 to TRBJ1-1; 9 bases align to TRBD1. J was trimmed by 2 bases and V by 1 base; bases with no gene match: 2. CDR1 and CDR2 from the germline V gene are DFQATT and SNEGSKA (reference sequence). This CDR3 is 14 amino acids long. CDR3: CSARGTGVNTEAFF. CDR3 coding DNA: TGCAGTGCTAGAGGGACAGGGGTAAACACTGAAGCTTTCTTT.

CDR3 protein: CASRRRQADTDTQYF. The CDR3 DNA reads as TGTGCCAGCAGAAGGCGGCAGGCTGACACAGATACGCAGTATTTT. The chain is built from TRBV2 and TRBJ2-3; D is unclear. This CDR3 is built from 15 residues. V was clipped by 6 bases and J by 2 bases, with 15 bases between them. Germline V gene data show CDR1 as SNHLY and CDR2 as FYNNEI.

This chain uses TRBV12-3 or TRBV12-4 with TRBJ1-6; unclear D gene. The V end was cut by 5 bases, the J end by 5 bases, with 10 bases between. The CDR3 is 14 amino acids. CDR3 sequence: CASSIGRNNSPLHF. DNA for the CDR3: TGTGCCAGCAGTATTGGAAGAAATAATTCACCCCTCCACTTT.

V usage is TRBV7-2 and J usage is TRBJ1-1; D ambiguous. V gave up 1 base and J gave up 5 bases, with 14 bases separating them. This CDR3 is 15 amino acids long. Germline V gene sequence: CDR1 SGHTA, CDR2 FQGNSA. CDR3 nucleotide sequence: TGTGCCAGCAGCTTAGATCGGGGAAAGGGTACTGAAGCTTTCTTT. It specifies CASSLDRGKGTEAFF.

This clonotype was observed a handful of times. In nucleotides, the CDR3 is TGTGCCAGCAGGGAGAGCTATAATTCACCCCTCCACTTT. It encodes CASRESYNSPLHF. This chain links TRBV6-1 with TRBJ1-6; D is ambiguous. The CDR3 covers 13 residues. Germline assignment: CDR1 MNHNS and CDR2 SASEGT. The V end was cut by 6 bases, the J end by 3 bases, with 6 bases between.

The rearrangement uses TRBV28 and TRBJ1-6, with 7 bases fitting TRBD1. The trim removed 2 bases at V and 10 bases at J, leaving 5 bases unmatched. The CDR3 has 14 residues. Germline CDR1 reads MDHEN; CDR2 reads SYDVKM. For the CDR3, the DNA is TGTGCCAGCAGTTTACAGGGGGTCATGTCACCCCTCCACTTT. Residues: CASSLQGVMSPLHF.

This clonotype was counted a few times. The V gene is TRBV20-1, the J gene TRBJ1-2; 10 bases map to TRBD1. J gave up 4 bases and V 0 bases, and 5 bases lay outside the gene matches. This CDR3 has 15 amino acids. Germline V gene data show CDR1 as DFQATT and CDR2 as SNEGSKA (reference sequence). CDR3 protein: CSARDRTGGSYGYTF. CDR3 nucleotide sequence: TGCAGTGCTAGAGACAGGACAGGGGGAAGCTATGGCTACACCTTC.

CDR3 sequence reads: CASSLGLGWGKLFF. CDR3 in DNA: TGTGCCAGCAGCTTAGGTCTGGGTTGGGGAAAACTGTTTTTT. The V and J genes are TRBV7-2 and TRBJ1-4; D gene ambiguous. This CDR3 comprises 14 residues. Germline loops: CDR1 SGHTA, CDR2 FQGNSA. Between the trimmed V and J ends, which lost 1 base and 10 bases, there was a span of 13 bases.

This clonotype was observed a handful of times. The chain links TRBV19 to TRBJ2-2; D remains unclear. The CDR3 covers 14 residues. V was clipped by 4 bases and J by 1 base, with 7 bases between them. Germline V gene sequence: CDR1 LNHDA, CDR2 SQIVND (reference sequence). CDR3 in amino acids: CASSTRQNTGELFF. For the CDR3, the DNA is TGTGCCAGTAGTACCCGACAGAACACCGGGGAGCTGTTTTTT.

CDR3 coding DNA: TGTGCCAGCAGCTCCAGCGGGACCCAGTACTTC. Residues: CASSSSGTQYF. This sequence joins TRBV5-4 and TRBJ2-5; TRBD2 might be the D (5 bases). The CDR3 spans 11 residues. Trimming left V 3 bases short and J 7 bases short, with 7 bases between. Germline-derived CDR1 and CDR2 are SGHNT and YYREEE (reference sequence).

The chain employs TRBV6-2 or TRBV6-3 and TRBJ1-1, with 8 bases that match TRBD1. This CDR3 region has 14 residues. The V gene end was trimmed by 6 bases and the J gene end by 3 bases; junction bases not matched to a gene: 6. Germline V gene lookup returns CDR1 MNHEY and CDR2 SVGEGT. CDR3 DNA: TGTGCCAGCAGAAAGACAGGGGACCACACTGAAGCTTTCTTT. This translates into CASRKTGDHTEAFF.

V and J are TRBV12-3 or TRBV12-4 and TRBJ2-2; D not certain. V was trimmed by 2 bases and J by 6 bases, leaving 4 bases between them. This CDR3 contains 12 residues. This CDR3 reads CASSLIPGELFF. In DNA, the CDR3 is TGTGCCAGCAGTTTAATTCCCGGGGAGCTGTTTTTT.

This chain links TRBV12-3 or TRBV12-4 with TRBJ2-1, with 11 bases aligning to TRBD1. This CDR3 is built from 14 residues. V lost 7 bases to trimming and J lost 6 bases; unmatched junction nucleotides: 5. In nucleotides, the CDR3 is TGTGCCAGCATCCCGGGGACAGGGGGCAATGAGCAGTTCTTC. Translating it yields CASIPGTGGNEQFF.

In its sample, this clonotype was seen a few times. The chain carries TRBV19 and TRBJ2-2; 8 bases are a match to TRBD1. V shed 6 bases, J shed 0 bases, and the junction held 3 bases outside the gene matches. The CDR3 is 15 residues long. Germline CDR1 reads LNHDA; CDR2 reads SQIVND (reference sequence). The CDR3 region has the DNA TGTGCCAGTAGATCGGACAGGGCGAACACCGGGGAGCTGTTTTTT. This sequence encodes CASRSDRANTGELFF.